These 4 T cell receptor beta chains came from one sample sequenced in a study of cytomegalovirus exposure and HLA in healthy donors. PCR was performed using 60 Vbeta and 13 Jbeta primers. Clones were read by immunoSEQ multiplex PCR, and TCRdb kept only the in-frame ones, dropping some. The repertoire holds 90,000 to 150,000 clones, with around three quarters as singletons. Specimen: PBMCs. Receptors were obtained from a woman in her thirties in good health and CMV-seropositive.

The chain combines TRBV4-1 with TRBJ2-1, with a tentative D call TRBD2 (6 bases). V lost 2 bases and J lost 8, with 10 bases in between. The CDR3 consists of 13 residues. Germline V gives CDR1 MGHRA, CDR2 YSYEKL. CDR3 amino acids: CASSQNLAHEQFF. In nucleotides, the CDR3 is TGCGCCAGCAGCCAAAATCTAGCGCATGAGCAGTTCTTC.

This clone was counted between two and nine times. This sequence joins TRBV19 and TRBJ2-1; weak D call: TRBD1 (5 bases). V lost 9 bases, J lost 4 bases, and 19 bases lay in between. The CDR3 consists of 15 residues. CDR1 and CDR2 from the germline V gene are LNHDA and SQIVND (reference sequence). The CDR3 nucleotides read TGTGCCAGCCATTCCCGACAGAATGAATACAATGAGCAGTTCTTC. Translation gives CASHSRQNEYNEQFF.

In regard to this clone: Mismatch with germline at one junction end may stem from a read error. The chain's CDR3 is CSSSPGGGSDTEAFF. The CDR3 DNA reads TGTTCCAGCAGCCCTGGCGGGGGGTCGGACACTGAAGCTTTCTTT. V gene TRBV7-9 combines with J gene TRBJ1-1; weak D call: TRBD1 (5 bases). The CDR3 totals 15 residues. The germline V gene has CDR1 SEHNR and CDR2 FQNEAQ (reference sequence).

The V and J genes are TRBV19 and TRBJ2-3; 8 nucleotides agree with TRBD2. The CDR3 is made up of 15 amino acids. V dropped 6 bases and J dropped 2; count of bases not matched to a gene: 7. From germline, CDR1 is LNHDA and CDR2 SQIVND (reference sequence). The CDR3 sequence is CASSEERGFTDTQYF. As DNA, the CDR3 is TGTGCCAGTAGCGAAGAGCGGGGGTTCACAGATACGCAGTATTTT.